This section outlines one T cell receptor (beta chain) sequence together with its context. The source of the sample is a study of blood T cell repertoires in COVID-19. About the study: Acute-phase and convalescent COVID-19 samples originated in the United States, Italy and Spain. T cells, B-cell-depleted T cells, or PBMCs provided the cDNA or gDNA that served as material.

The CDR3 contains 15 residues. Per germline, CDR1 SGHTA and CDR2 FQGNSA. V shed 2 bases, J shed 7 bases, and the junction held 7 bases outside the gene matches. Original data processing: Estimation of nucleated cell counts was performed using reference gene primer amplification. Profiled with immunoSEQ multiplex PCR; TCRdb holds only in-frame clones, not every one. V and J calls and clone size are as listed in that table; D and trimming were resolved from the DNA. The table has approximately 50,000 clones, 86% seen once. The sample taken for sequencing was peripheral blood. This chain uses TRBV7-2 with TRBJ1-2; 10 positions agree with TRBD1. The TCR sequence derives from a woman aged 80 or over with acute or convalescent COVID-19. The CDR3: CASSLPGTGVRGYTF. Written as DNA, the CDR3 is TGTGCCAGCAGCTTACCTGGGACAGGGGTTCGTGGCTACACCTTC. Supplemented by reference TRBV7-2 and TRBJ1-2, the full variable domain reads GAGVSQSPSNKVTEKGKDVELRCDPISGHTALYWYRQSLGQGLEFLIYFQGNSAPDKSGLPSDRFSAERTGGSVSTLTIQRTQQEDSAVYLCASSLPGTGVRGYTFGSGTRLTVV.